The following is a TCR beta chain sequence with its context. Its antigen is currently unknown. Compared with germline, one end of the junction differs, possibly owing to a read error. Expressed TCRB transcripts were sequenced, since all the RNA that had been isolated was reverse transcribed. Assay used: immunoSEQ multiplex PCR; TCRdb lists only in-frame clones, some missing. Here the sample spans about 330,000 clones, 9.5% to 11% being singletons. The data were obtained in a study of beta chain features in type 1 diabetes. Findings and caveats of the study: Shortening of TCRB CDR3s, moderate but significant, appeared in all four CD4+ subsets of Type 1 diabetes patients. Sequencing of cDNA might inflate the share of cells that strongly express TCR. Naive, central memory and regulatory TCRB repertoires appeared more similar among patients than healthy donors.

Blood was collected once per donor into heparin, averaging around 120 mL. The CDR3 extends over 13 amino acids. CDR1 SSHAT and CDR2 FNYEAQ come from the germline V gene (reference sequence). The chain links TRBV7-7 to TRBJ2-3, with D possibly being TRBD2 (6 bases). The TCR originated in a woman under 40 in good health. Sequencing was performed on naive CD4+ T cells from blood. Here the CDR3 reads CASSLRGSDTQYF. CDR3 in DNA: TGTGCTAGCAGCCTTCGGGGGTCAGATACGCAGTATTTT.